Each of the 9 T cell receptor beta chains below was sequenced from the same sample in a study of human T cells and chemical hapten exposure. The time point here: pre-sensitization, week 0. Treatment here: therapeutic diphenylcyclopropenone sensitization with weekly scalp DPC. TCRdb independently ran MiXCR on the RACE reads; one entry per CDR3 protein. This sample has 380,000 or so distinct CDR3 sequences, with about 5.4% found just once. Here the sequenced sample was whole blood, taken in connection with sensitization to the hapten diphenylcyclopropenone (DPC). The receptors were gathered from a woman aged 18-30 years with alopecia areata. Some clones in this sample may be carry-over from other donors' samples.

CDR3 sequence: CASSPSQGNGNTIYF. CDR3 nucleotides: TGTGCCAGCAGCCCAAGTCAGGGGAACGGAAACACCATATATTTT. The chain carries TRBV5-4 and TRBJ1-3, with a possible D match to TRBD1 (6 bases). Between the trimmed V and J ends, which lost 4 bases and 4 bases, there was a span of 15 bases. There are 15 residues in the CDR3. Looked up from germline, CDR1 is SGHNT and CDR2 is YYREEE (reference sequence).

This clonotype was seen more than once but under ten times. The rearrangement links TRBV28 to TRBJ1-6; D remains ambiguous. The CDR3 spans 16 residues. CDR1 MDHEN and CDR2 SYDVKM come from the germline V gene. Deletions cut 6 bases from V and 1 base from J, with 13 bases between. CDR3 coding DNA: TGTGCCAGCAGCCCCAGGACGGAATCCTATAATTCACCCCTCCACTTT. Its translation: CASSPRTESYNSPLHF.

This clonotype was observed a few times. The rearrangement uses TRBV7-2 and TRBJ1-1; no clear D. Germline CDR1 is SGHTA and CDR2 is FQGNSA. The CDR3 spans 16 residues. V dropped 1 base and J dropped 0 bases, with 12 bases sitting between them. The CDR3 coding sequence is TGTGCCAGCAGCTTAGGTCAGCTTCACATGAACACTGAAGCTTTCTTT. Amino acids: CASSLGQLHMNTEAFF. Combining the CDR3 with reference TRBV7-2 and TRBJ1-1 gives the whole variable domain GAGVSQSPSNKVTEKGKDVELRCDPISGHTALYWYRQSLGQGLEFLIYFQGNSAPDKSGLPSDRFSAERTGGSVSTLTIQRTQQEDSAVYLCASSLGQLHMNTEAFFGQGTRLTVV.

In the case of this clonotype: One junction end does not reproduce the germline sequence, and a read error may be involved. As DNA, the CDR3 is TGTGCCAGCACTCTTCCGTGGGACCCAGATACGCAGAATTTT. Protein product: CASTLPWDPDTQNF. The V gene is TRBV12-3 or TRBV12-4, the J gene TRBJ2-3; D might be TRBD1 or TRBD2, each matching 5 bases. This CDR3 has 14 residues.

The chain recombines TRBV28 with TRBJ1-5; possibly TRBD1 for D (5 bases). V lost 7 bases and J 6 bases, leaving 16 bases between the germline ends. This CDR3 comprises 14 residues. The germline V gene encodes CDR1 MDHEN and CDR2 SYDVKM. CDR3 loop: CASKGRREGQPQHF. The CDR3, as DNA: TGTGCCAGCAAGGGACGGCGAGAAGGTCAGCCCCAGCATTTT.

This chain links TRBV28 with TRBJ2-1; weak D call: TRBD1 (6 bases). V was cut by 2 bases and J by 0 bases, with 11 bases left in between. This CDR3 is built from 16 residues. Per the germline V gene, CDR1 is MDHEN and CDR2 is SYDVKM. Here the CDR3 reads CASSLQGSFSYNEQFF. Here the CDR3 DNA reads TGTGCCAGCAGTTTACAGGGGAGCTTCTCCTACAATGAGCAGTTCTTC. Filled out from reference TRBV28 and TRBJ2-1, the complete variable domain reads DVKVTQSSRYLVKRTGEKVFLECVQDMDHENMFWYRQDPGLGLRLIYFSYDVKMKEKGDIPEGYSVSREKKERFSLILESASTNQTSMYLCASSLQGSFSYNEQFFGPGTRLTVL.

This clonotype was observed many times. The chain carries TRBV6-5 and TRBJ1-4; D might be TRBD1 (6 bases). V was pared by 8 bases and J by 5 bases, with 12 bases between. The CDR3 has 13 residues. The germline gives CDR1 MNHEY, CDR2 SVGAGI. DNA of the CDR3: TGTGCCAGCCGCCGGGGGCTGAATGAAAAACTGTTTTTT. It translates to CASRRGLNEKLFF.

This clonotype occurred many times. The chain employs TRBV27 and TRBJ1-5; D call uncertain. The CDR3 consists of 14 residues. Deletions cut 0 bases from V and 7 bases from J, with 10 bases between. The germline V gene has CDR1 MNHEY and CDR2 SMNVEV (reference sequence). DNA for the CDR3: TGTGCCAGCAGTTTATCGGACTCCTTCCAGCCCCAGCATTTT. This translates into CASSLSDSFQPQHF.

This clonotype was recorded at least ten times. This chain links TRBV12-3 or TRBV12-4 with TRBJ2-3; tentative D call: TRBD1 (5 bases). The V end was cut by 8 bases, the J end by 5 bases, with 8 bases between. CDR3 length: 11 residues. The CDR3 sequence is CASGRVDTQYF. Here the CDR3 DNA reads TGTGCCAGCGGCAGGGTAGATACGCAGTATTTT.